The 22 T cell receptor beta chains below were found in one sample sequenced in a study of T-cell reconstitution after alpha-beta-depleted transplantation in children. The TCRbeta library incorporated unique molecular identifiers. TCRdb reprocessed the PCR reads via MiXCR and lists one record per CDR3 protein. The table records fewer than 550,000 distinct CDR3 sequences, about 10% of them present only once. Sequenced material: PBMCs, taken before TCRalphabeta/CD19-depleted stem cell transplant. These receptors were collected from a child under 10 years old with inherited bone marrow failure, due to receive a stem cell transplant.

The chain uses TRBV25-1 and TRBJ2-1; possible D gene TRBD1, 5 bases. The CDR3 is 16 amino acids. Trimming pared 4 bases from V and 4 bases from J, leaving 17 bases between. Germline CDR1 and CDR2: MGHDK and SYGVNS. CDR3 in amino acids: CASSGAGQGRYNEQFF. CDR3 bases: TGTGCCAGCAGTGGCGCCGGGCAGGGTAGATACAATGAGCAGTTCTTC.

This clonotype was counted ten times or more. The rearrangement uses TRBV7-9 and TRBJ2-3; TRBD2 matches 9 bases. This CDR3 is built from 15 residues. Germline-derived CDR1 and CDR2 are SEHNR and FQNEAQ (reference sequence). Trimming cost V 5 bases and J 6 bases; bases outside gene matches: 9. The DNA of the CDR3 is TGTGCCAGCAGCGTCGGGACTAGCCCCCCCGATACGCAGTATTTT. This sequence encodes CASSVGTSPPDTQYF. Full variable domain (outside the CDR3, taken from reference TRBV7-9 and TRBJ2-3): DTGVSQNPRHKITKRGQNVTFRCDPISEHNRLYWYRQTLGQGPEFLTYFQNEAQLEKSRLLSDRFSAERPKGSFSTLEIQRTEQGDSAMYLCASSVGTSPPDTQYFGPGTRLTVL.

This clonotype was seen more than once but under ten times. The chain has TRBV20-1 and TRBJ2-7; 16 bases map to TRBD2. This CDR3 contains 17 residues. V gave up 5 bases and J gave up 2 bases; unmatched junction bases: 9. Germline V gene sequence: CDR1 DFQATT, CDR2 SNEGSKA (reference sequence). CDR3 in amino acids: CSAPGTSGRASPYEQYF. The CDR3 DNA sequence: TGCAGTGCTCCCGGGACTAGCGGGAGGGCGTCCCCCTACGAGCAGTACTTC.

This clonotype was found many times. This chain joins TRBV10-3 and TRBJ2-1; the D call may be TRBD1 or TRBD2 (5 bases each). This CDR3 is 14 amino acids long. Germline V gene lookup returns CDR1 ENHRY and CDR2 SYGVKD. V was pared by 10 bases and J by 2 bases, with 15 bases between. This chain's CDR3 is CATTSGTAYNEQFF. CDR3 bases: TGTGCCACCACCTCCGGGACGGCCTACAATGAGCAGTTCTTC.

This clonotype was seen just once. Being one base from a much bigger clone, this may be a read error. CDR3 protein: CASRFPTSYEQYF. CDR3 bases: TGTGCCAGCAGATTTCCAACCTCCTACGAGCAGTACTTC. The chain carries TRBV2 and TRBJ2-7; D uncertain. Trimming took 6 bases from V and 0 from J, leaving 9 bases between them. This CDR3 is built from 13 residues. Per the germline V gene, CDR1 is SNHLY and CDR2 is FYNNEI.

This clonotype was detected ten times or more. This chain links TRBV20-1 with TRBJ2-7; D might be TRBD1 (5 bases). The CDR3 totals 11 residues. Trimming stripped 4 bases from V and 5 bases from J, with 9 bases between. In germline, CDR1 is DFQATT, CDR2 SNEGSKA (reference sequence). The CDR3 DNA reads as TGCAGTGCTACAGGGTACCACGAGCAGTACTTC. Translated: CSATGYHEQYF.

This clonotype was seen once. This could be a read error, since a much larger clone is one nucleotide away. The gene calls are TRBV12-3 or TRBV12-4 and TRBJ2-5; 7 positions agree with TRBD1. The V gene end was trimmed by 3 bases and the J gene end by 4 bases; junction bases not matched to a gene: 8. This CDR3 is built from 15 residues. The CDR3 region is CASSLTGLGRETQYF. The CDR3 region has the DNA TGTGCCAGCAGTTTGACAGGGCTAGGTCGAGAGACCCAGTACTTC.

This chain uses TRBV19 with TRBJ2-1; tentatively, D is TRBD1 (8 bases). CDR1 is LNHDA and CDR2 is SQIVND in the germline V gene (reference sequence). The CDR3 is 16 residues long. The ends were cut back, 5 bases at V and 4 bases at J, with 18 bases in the middle. CDR3 nucleotides: TGTGCCAGTAGTCCCGGACAGGGACTATTATACAATGAGCAGTTCTTC. This encodes CASSPGQGLLYNEQFF. The entire variable domain, with the rest obtained from reference TRBV19 and TRBJ2-1, is as follows: DGGITQSPKYLFRKEGQNVTLSCEQNLNHDAMYWYRQDPGQGLRLIYYSQIVNDFQKGDIAEGYSVSREKKESFPLTVTSAQKNPTAFYLCASSPGQGLLYNEQFFGPGTRLTVL.

Turning to this clonotype: A single base separates this from a much larger clone, so it may be a read error. Here the CDR3 DNA reads TGTGCCAGCAGTTTACTGGGACTGACTTACAATGACCAGTTCTTC. It specifies CASSLLGLTYNDQFF. The chain links TRBV27 to TRBJ2-1; D might be TRBD2 (6 bases). Germline CDR1 MNHEY, CDR2 SMNVEV (reference sequence). The CDR3 runs to 15 residues.

This CDR3 is CASSQARTHLDASQETQYF. CDR3 bases: TGCGCCAGCAGCCAGGCTAGGACTCACTTGGACGCGTCCCAAGAGACCCAGTACTTC. The chain is built from TRBV4-3 and TRBJ2-5, with D possibly matching TRBD2 (5 bases). The germline gives CDR1 LGHNA, CDR2 YSLEER. Trimming stripped 3 bases from V and 1 base from J, with 24 bases between. The CDR3 is made up of 19 amino acids.

This clonotype has only one observation. V is TRBV7-2 and J is TRBJ2-7, with a tentative D call TRBD2 (5 bases). The CDR3 is 13 amino acids. Germline loops: CDR1 SGHTA, CDR2 FQGNSA. V lost 2 bases and J 6 bases, leaving 11 bases between the germline ends. The CDR3 sequence is CASSLNGMGEQYF. The CDR3 coding sequence is TGTGCCAGCAGCTTAAACGGGATGGGCGAGCAGTACTTC.

There are many counts of this clonotype. The rearrangement joins TRBV20-1 to TRBJ2-1; 9 nucleotides align to TRBD2. V trimming: 0 bases; J trimming: 6 bases; junction bases outside the gene matches: 6. From germline, CDR1 is DFQATT and CDR2 SNEGSKA (reference sequence). The CDR3 extends over 15 amino acids. This CDR3 is CSARDLTSGFNEQFF. CDR3 in DNA: TGCAGTGCTAGAGATCTAACTAGCGGGTTCAATGAGCAGTTCTTC.

This clonotype was seen many times. The V gene is TRBV29-1, the J gene TRBJ1-1; TRBD1 matches 8 bases. Looked up from germline, CDR1 is SQVTM and CDR2 is ANQGSEA. CDR3 length: 12 amino acids. V gave up 6 bases and J gave up 7 bases; unmatched junction bases: 7. CDR3 protein: CSVRTGPLEAFF. In nucleotides, the CDR3 is TGCAGCGTGAGGACAGGGCCCCTTGAAGCTTTCTTT.

At least ten counts were recorded for this clonotype. J is TRBJ2-7 and V is TRBV28; the match to TRBD2 covers 7 bases. The CDR3 has 14 amino acids. CDR1 is MDHEN, CDR2 SYDVKM, per germline. The junction had 9 bases not matched to a gene; V was cut back by 10 bases and J by 0 bases. Written as DNA, the CDR3 is TGTGCCACCCGATCTAGCGGTAGCTCCTACGAGCAGTACTTC. It is translated as CATRSSGSSYEQYF.

This clonotype was recorded at least ten times. This rearrangement joins TRBV10-3 to TRBJ2-3; TRBD2 might be the D (5 bases). From germline, CDR1 is ENHRY and CDR2 SYGVKD. The CDR3 runs to 16 residues. Trimming removed 7 bases from V and 0 bases from J, with 17 bases in between. The CDR3 nucleotides read TGTGCCATCACCGACTGGCTAGCCGGTAGCACAGATACGCAGTATTTT. This codes for CAITDWLAGSTDTQYF.

This clonotype occurred many times. The chain recombines TRBV30 with TRBJ1-1, with D hard to call. Trimming pared 3 bases from V and 4 bases from J, leaving 15 bases between. The CDR3 has 14 amino acids. Germline CDR1 is GTSNPN and CDR2 is SVGIG (reference sequence). This CDR3 reads CAWRRSDQSTEAFF. For the CDR3, the DNA is TGTGCCTGGAGGAGATCCGATCAGAGCACTGAAGCTTTCTTT.

This clonotype was found many times. The rearrangement links TRBV4-3 to TRBJ2-5; TRBD1 is a possible D gene (5 bases). Looked up from germline, CDR1 is LGHNA and CDR2 is YSLEER. The CDR3 is made up of 17 amino acids. V was shortened by 0 bases and J by 0 bases, with 14 bases between the two germline ends. CDR3 in amino acids: CASSQDTDNLYQETQYF. CDR3 nucleotides: TGCGCCAGCAGCCAAGATACGGACAACCTGTACCAAGAGACCCAGTACTTC.

This clonotype was seen at least ten times. V and J are TRBV27 and TRBJ1-4; D is undetermined. The germline CDR1 and CDR2 sequences are MNHEY and SMNVEV (reference sequence). With 5 bases removed from V and 11 bases from J, the gap between germline ends came to 18 bases. There are 14 residues in the CDR3. CDR3 coding DNA: TGTGCCAGCAGTACAAGGACGGAAGCGGATAAACTGTTTTTT. Translation: CASSTRTEADKLFF. Looking up the rest from reference TRBV27 and TRBJ1-4 gives the full variable domain: EAQVTQNPRYLITVTGKKLTVTCSQNMNHEYMSWYRQDPGLGLRQIYYSMNVEVTDKGDVPEGYKVSRKEKRNFPLILESPSPNQTSLYFCASSTRTEADKLFFGSGTQLSVL.

This clonotype was picked up many times. This rearrangement joins TRBV5-5 to TRBJ1-5; D is unclear. The length of the CDR3 is 15 residues. With 3 bases removed from V and 0 bases from J, the gap between germline ends came to 10 bases. The germline gives CDR1 SGHKS, CDR2 YYEKEE (reference sequence). This CDR3 is CASSSGAYSNQPQHF. CDR3 sequence (DNA): TGTGCCAGCAGCTCGGGAGCCTATAGCAATCAGCCCCAGCATTTT.

This clonotype appeared a few times. V is TRBV7-9 and J is TRBJ2-5; weak D call: TRBD2 (6 bases). Trimming removed 10 bases at V and 2 bases at J, with 14 bases between. Germline V gene sequence: CDR1 SEHNR, CDR2 FQNEAQ (reference sequence). This CDR3 comprises 13 residues. CDR3 in DNA: TGTGCCAAGGAAGGACTAACGCAAGAGACCCAGTACTTC. It is translated as CAKEGLTQETQYF.

CDR3 region: CASSRGQGGQETQYF. The DNA of the CDR3 is TGTGCCAGCTCACGGGGACAGGGAGGCCAAGAGACCCAGTACTTC. This rearrangement joins TRBV18 to TRBJ2-5; 9 bases fit TRBD1. The CDR3 contains 15 residues. The germline V gene encodes CDR1 KGHSH and CDR2 LQKENI. Trimming took 4 bases from V and 1 from J; bases not matched to a gene: 4.

Remarks on this clonotype: Here the CDR3 omits its conserved ending phenylalanine or tryptophan, so a read error is the likely source. The genes are TRBV11-2 and TRBJ2-3, with D unresolved. Germline assignment: CDR1 SGHAT and CDR2 FQNNGV. With 3 bases removed from V and 3 bases from J, the gap between germline ends came to 4 bases. This CDR3 region has 12 residues. CDR3 sequence: CASSFQTDTQYS. DNA for the CDR3: TGTGCCAGCAGCTTCCAAACAGATACGCAGTATTCT.